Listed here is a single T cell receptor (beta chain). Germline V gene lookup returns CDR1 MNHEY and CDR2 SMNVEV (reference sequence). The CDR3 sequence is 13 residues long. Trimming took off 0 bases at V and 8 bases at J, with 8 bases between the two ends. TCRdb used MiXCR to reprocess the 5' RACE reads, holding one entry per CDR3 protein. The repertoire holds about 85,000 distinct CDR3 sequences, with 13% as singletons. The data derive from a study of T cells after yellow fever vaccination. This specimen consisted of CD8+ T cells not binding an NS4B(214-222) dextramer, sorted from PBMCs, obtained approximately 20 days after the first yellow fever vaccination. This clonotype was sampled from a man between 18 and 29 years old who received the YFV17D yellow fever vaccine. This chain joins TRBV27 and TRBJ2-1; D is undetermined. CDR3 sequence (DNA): TGTGCCAGCAGTTTATCACCCTATTATGAGCAGTTCTTC. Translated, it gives CASSLSPYYEQFF.